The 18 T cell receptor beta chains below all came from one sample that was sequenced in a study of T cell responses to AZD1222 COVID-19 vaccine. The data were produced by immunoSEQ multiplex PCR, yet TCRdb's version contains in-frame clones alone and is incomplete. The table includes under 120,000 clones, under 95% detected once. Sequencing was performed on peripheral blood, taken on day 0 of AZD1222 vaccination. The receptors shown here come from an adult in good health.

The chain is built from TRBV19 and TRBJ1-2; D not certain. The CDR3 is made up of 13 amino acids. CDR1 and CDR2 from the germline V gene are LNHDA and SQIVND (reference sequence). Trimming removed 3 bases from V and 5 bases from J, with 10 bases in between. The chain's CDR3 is CASSMQPQYGYTF. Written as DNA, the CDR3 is TGTGCCAGTAGTATGCAGCCGCAATATGGCTACACCTTC.

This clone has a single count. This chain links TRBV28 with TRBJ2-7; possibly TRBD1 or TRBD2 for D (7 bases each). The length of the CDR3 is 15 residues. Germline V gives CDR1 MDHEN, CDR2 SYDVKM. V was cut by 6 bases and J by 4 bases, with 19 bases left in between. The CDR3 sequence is CASRVEGQGGYEQYF. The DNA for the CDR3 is TGTGCCAGCAGAGTGGAGGGCCAGGGGGGGTACGAGCAGTACTTC. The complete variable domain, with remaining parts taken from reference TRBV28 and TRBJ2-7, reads DVKVTQSSRYLVKRTGEKVFLECVQDMDHENMFWYRQDPGLGLRLIYFSYDVKMKEKGDIPEGYSVSREKKERFSLILESASTNQTSMYLCASRVEGQGGYEQYFGPGTRLTVT.

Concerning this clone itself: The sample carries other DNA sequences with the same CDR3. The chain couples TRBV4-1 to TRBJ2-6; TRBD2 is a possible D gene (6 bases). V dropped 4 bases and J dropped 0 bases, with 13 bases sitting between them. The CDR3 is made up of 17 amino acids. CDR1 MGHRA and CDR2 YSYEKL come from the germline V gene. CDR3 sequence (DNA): TGCGCCAGCAGCCCCCGGGACTTCCACTCTGGGGCCAACGTCCTGACTTTC. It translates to CASSPRDFHSGANVLTF.

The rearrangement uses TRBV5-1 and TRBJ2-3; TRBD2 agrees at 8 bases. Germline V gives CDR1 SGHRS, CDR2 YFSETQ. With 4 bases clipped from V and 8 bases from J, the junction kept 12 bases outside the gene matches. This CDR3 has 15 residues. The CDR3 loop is CASSGTSGQIGTQYF. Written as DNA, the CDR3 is TGCGCCAGCAGCGGAACTAGCGGTCAAATCGGTACGCAGTATTTT.

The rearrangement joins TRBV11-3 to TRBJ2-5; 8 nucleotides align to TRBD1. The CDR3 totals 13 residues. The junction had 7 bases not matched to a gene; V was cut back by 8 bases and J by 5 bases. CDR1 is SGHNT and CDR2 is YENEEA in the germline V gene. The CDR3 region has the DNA TGTGCCAGCGGAGACAGGGGATCGGAGACCCAGTACTTC. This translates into CASGDRGSETQYF.

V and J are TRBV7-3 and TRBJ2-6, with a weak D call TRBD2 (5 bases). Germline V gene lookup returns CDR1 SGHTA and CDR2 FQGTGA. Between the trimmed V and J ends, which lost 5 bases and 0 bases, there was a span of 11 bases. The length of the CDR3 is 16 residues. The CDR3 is CASSLGGNSGANVLTF. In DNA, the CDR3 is TGTGCCAGCAGCCTAGGAGGCAACTCTGGGGCCAACGTCCTGACTTTC.

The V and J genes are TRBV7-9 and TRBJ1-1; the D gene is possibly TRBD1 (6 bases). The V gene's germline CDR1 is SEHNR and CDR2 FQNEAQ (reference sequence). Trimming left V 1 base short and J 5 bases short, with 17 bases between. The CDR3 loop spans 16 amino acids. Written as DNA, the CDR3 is TGTGCCAGCAGCTTAGGACAGGTCCGGATAGGGACTGAAGCTTTCTTT. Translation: CASSLGQVRIGTEAFF.

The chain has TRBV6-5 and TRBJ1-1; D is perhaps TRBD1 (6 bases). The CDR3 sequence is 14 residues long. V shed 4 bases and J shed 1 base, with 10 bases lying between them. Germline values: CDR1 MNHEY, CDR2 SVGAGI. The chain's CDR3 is CASSLGHANTEAFF. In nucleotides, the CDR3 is TGTGCCAGCAGTTTGGGACACGCGAACACTGAAGCTTTCTTT.

The CDR3 reads CASSLVGGYGYTF. The CDR3 DNA reads as TGTGCCAGCAGCCTCGTTGGGGGTTATGGCTACACCTTC. This chain uses TRBV3-1 (or the pseudogene TRBV3-2) with TRBJ1-2; TRBD1 might be the D (5 bases). V shed 4 bases and J shed 5 bases, with 11 bases lying between them. Germline V lookup: CDR1 LGHDT, CDR2 YNNKEL (reference sequence). This CDR3 has 13 amino acids.

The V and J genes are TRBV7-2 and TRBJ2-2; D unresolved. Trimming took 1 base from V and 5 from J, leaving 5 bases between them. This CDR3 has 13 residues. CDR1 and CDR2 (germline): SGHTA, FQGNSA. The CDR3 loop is CASSLGWTGELFF. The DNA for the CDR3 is TGTGCCAGCAGCTTAGGATGGACCGGGGAGCTGTTTTTT.

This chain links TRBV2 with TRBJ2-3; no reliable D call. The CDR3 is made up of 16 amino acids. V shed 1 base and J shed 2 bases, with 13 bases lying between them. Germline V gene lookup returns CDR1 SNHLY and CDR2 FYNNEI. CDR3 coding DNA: TGTGCCAGCAGTGAAGGGGCAGTTCGCCCCACAGATACGCAGTATTTT. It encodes CASSEGAVRPTDTQYF.

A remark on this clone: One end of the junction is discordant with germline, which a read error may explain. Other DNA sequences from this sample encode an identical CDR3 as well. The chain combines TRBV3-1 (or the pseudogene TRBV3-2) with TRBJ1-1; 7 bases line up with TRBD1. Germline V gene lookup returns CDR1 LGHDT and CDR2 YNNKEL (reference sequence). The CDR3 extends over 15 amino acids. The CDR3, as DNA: TGTGCCAGCAGCTTTTGGGAGACAGGGCACACCGAAGCTTTCTTT. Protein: CASSFWETGHTEAFF.

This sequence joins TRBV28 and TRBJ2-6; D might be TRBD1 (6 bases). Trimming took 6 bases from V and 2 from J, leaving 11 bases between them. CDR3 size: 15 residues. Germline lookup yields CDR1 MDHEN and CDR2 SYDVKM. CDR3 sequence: CASRTSGAGANVLTF. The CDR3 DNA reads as TGTGCCAGCAGGACTTCAGGGGCTGGGGCCAACGTCCTGACTTTC.

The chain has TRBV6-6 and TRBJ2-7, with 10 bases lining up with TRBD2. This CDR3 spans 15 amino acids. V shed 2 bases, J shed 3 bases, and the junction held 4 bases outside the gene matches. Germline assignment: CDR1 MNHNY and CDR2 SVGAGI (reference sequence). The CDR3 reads CASSYRIAGGYEQYF. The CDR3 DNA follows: TGTGCCAGCAGTTACCGAATAGCGGGGGGCTACGAGCAGTACTTC.

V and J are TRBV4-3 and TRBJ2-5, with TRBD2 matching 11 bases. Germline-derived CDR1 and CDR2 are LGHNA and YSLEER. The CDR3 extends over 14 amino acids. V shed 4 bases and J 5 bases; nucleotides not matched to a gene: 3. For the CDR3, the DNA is TGCGCCAGCAGCCCTAGCGGGAGGCCCGAGACCCAGTACTTC. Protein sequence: CASSPSGRPETQYF.

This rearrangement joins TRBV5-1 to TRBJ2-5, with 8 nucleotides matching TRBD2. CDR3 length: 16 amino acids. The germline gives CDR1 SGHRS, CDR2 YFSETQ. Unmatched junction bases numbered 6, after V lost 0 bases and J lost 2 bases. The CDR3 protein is CASSLGAGGLQETQYF. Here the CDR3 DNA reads TGCGCCAGCAGCTTGGGGGCGGGGGGCCTGCAAGAGACCCAGTACTTC. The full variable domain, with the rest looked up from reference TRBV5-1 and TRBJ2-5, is KAGVTQTPRYLIKTRGQQVTLSCSPISGHRSVSWYQQTPGQGLQFLFEYFSETQRNKGNFPGRFSGRQFSNSRSEMNVSTLELGDSALYLCASSLGAGGLQETQYFGPGTRLLVL.

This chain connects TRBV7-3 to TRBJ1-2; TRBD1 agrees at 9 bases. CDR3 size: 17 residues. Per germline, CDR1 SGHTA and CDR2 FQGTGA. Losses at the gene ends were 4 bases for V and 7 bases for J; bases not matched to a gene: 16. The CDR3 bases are TGTGCCAGCAGCTATAAATCCCGGGACAGGGAGAGGGGTGGCTACACCTTC. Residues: CASSYKSRDRERGGYTF. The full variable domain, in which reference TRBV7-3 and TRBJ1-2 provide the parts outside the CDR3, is GAGVSQTPSNKVTEKGKYVELRCDPISGHTALYWYRQSLGQGPEFLIYFQGTGAADDSGLPNDRFFAVRPEGSVSTLKIQRTERGDSAVYLCASSYKSRDRERGGYTFGSGTRLTVV.

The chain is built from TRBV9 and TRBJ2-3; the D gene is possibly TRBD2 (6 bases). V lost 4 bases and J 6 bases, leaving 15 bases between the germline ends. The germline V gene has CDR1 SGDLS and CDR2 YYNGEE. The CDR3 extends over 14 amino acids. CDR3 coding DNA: TGTGCCAGCAGCCTACGGACTACCGCGGATACGCAGTATTTT. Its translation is CASSLRTTADTQYF.